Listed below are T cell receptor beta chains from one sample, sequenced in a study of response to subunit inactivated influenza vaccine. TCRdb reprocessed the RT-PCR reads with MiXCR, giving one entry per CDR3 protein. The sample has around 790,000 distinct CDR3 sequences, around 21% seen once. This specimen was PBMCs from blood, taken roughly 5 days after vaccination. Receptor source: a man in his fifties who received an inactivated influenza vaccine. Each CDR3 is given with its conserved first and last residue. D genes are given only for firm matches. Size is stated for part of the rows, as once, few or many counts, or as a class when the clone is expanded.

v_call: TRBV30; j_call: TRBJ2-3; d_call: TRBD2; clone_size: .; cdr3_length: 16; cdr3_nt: TGTGCCTGGAGTGTCGGGAGGGGATCGTACACAGATACGCAGTATTTT; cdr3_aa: CAWSVGRGSYTDTQYF
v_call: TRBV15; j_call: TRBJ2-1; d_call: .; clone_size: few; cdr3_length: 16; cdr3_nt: TGTGCCACCAGCAGAGATATTGGGGACTCCTACAATGAGCAGTTCTTC; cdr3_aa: CATSRDIGDSYNEQFF
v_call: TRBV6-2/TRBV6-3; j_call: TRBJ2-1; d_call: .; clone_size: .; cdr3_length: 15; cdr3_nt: TGTGCCAGCAGTTACGTCTGGCTCTCCTACAATGAGCAGTTCTTC; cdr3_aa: CASSYVWLSYNEQFF
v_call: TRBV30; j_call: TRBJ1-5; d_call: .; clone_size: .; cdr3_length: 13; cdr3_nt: TGTGCCTGGAGTGTAAAAGAAAATCAGCCCCAGCATTTT; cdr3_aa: CAWSVKENQPQHF
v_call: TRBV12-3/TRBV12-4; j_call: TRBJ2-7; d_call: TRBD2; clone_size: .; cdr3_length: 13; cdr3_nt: TGTGCCAGCAGAGGACTAGCGGGAAACGAGCAGTACTTC; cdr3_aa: CASRGLAGNEQYF
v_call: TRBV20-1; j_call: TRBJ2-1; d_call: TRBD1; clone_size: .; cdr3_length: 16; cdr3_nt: TGCAGTGCTAGAGTCTTCCGGGACAGCTCCTACAATGAGCAGTTCTTC; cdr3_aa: CSARVFRDSSYNEQFF
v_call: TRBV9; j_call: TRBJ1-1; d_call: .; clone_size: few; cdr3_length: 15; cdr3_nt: TGTGCCAGCAGCGATGAACCCTCGGGACACCTTGAAGCTTTCTTT; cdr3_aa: CASSDEPSGHLEAFF
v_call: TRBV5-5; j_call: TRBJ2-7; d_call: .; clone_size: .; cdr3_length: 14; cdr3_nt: TGTGCCAGCAGCTTGGCCCCAGTAACCTACGAGCAGTACTTC; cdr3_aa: CASSLAPVTYEQYF
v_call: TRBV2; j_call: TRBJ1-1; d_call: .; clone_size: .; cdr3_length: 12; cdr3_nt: TGTGCCAGCTCGGGGGTGGGGGTAGTAGCTTTCTTT; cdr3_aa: CASSGVGVVAFF
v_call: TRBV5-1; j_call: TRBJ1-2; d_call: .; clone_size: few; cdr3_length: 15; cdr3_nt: TGCGCCAGCAGCAAGACTATCACAGGGAACTATGGCTACACCTTC; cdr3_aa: CASSKTITGNYGYTF
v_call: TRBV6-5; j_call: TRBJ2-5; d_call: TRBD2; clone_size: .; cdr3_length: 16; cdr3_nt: TGTGCCAGCAGTTACTCGTGGGCTAGCGGGATCGGGGCCCAGTACTTC; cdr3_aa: CASSYSWASGIGAQYF
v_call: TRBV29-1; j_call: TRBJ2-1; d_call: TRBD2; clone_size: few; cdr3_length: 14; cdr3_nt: TGCAGCGATAACGGGAGGGCGGGCTTGTATGAGCAGTTCTTC; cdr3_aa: CSDNGRAGLYEQFF
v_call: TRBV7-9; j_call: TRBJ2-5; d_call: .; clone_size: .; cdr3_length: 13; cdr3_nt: TGTGCCAGCAGCTTAGAAATTATCGAGACCCAGTACTTC; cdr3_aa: CASSLEIIETQYF
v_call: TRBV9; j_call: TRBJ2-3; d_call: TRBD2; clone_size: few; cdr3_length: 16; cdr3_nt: TGTGCCAGCAGCGTAGGCAGCGGGGGGGCGACAGATACGCAGTATTTT; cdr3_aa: CASSVGSGGATDTQYF
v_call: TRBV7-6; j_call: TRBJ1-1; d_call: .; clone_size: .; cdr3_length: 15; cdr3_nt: TGTGCCAGCAGCTTAGAACAGGCTGGGATAGCTGAAGCTTTCTTT; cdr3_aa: CASSLEQAGIAEAFF
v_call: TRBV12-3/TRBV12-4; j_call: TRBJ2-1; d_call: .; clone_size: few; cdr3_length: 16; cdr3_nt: TGTGCCAGCAGCCCCCTTAGCGGCGGGGCCTACAATGAGCAGTTCTTC; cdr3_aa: CASSPLSGGAYNEQFF
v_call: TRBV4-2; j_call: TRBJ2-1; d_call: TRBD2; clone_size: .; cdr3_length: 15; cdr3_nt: TGTGCCAGCAGCCAACCGGGACTAGCGGCGTCTGGGCAGTTCTTC; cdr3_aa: CASSQPGLAASGQFF
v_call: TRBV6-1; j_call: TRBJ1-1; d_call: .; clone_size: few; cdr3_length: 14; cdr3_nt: TGTGCCAGCACTGACTGGGAGGCCGGCACTGAAGCTTTCTTT; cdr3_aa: CASTDWEAGTEAFF
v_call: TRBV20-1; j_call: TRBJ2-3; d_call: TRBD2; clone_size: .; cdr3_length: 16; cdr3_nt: TGCAGTGCTAGAGACCTAAGCGGGGGTTACACAGATACGCAGTATTTT; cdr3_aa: CSARDLSGGYTDTQYF
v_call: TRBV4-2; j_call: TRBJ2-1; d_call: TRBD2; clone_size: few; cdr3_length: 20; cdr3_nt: TGTGCCAGCAGCCCAACAAACCGGGACTATCTTCTTGAGGGAAACAATGAGCAGTTCTTC; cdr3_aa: CASSPTNRDYLLEGNNEQFF
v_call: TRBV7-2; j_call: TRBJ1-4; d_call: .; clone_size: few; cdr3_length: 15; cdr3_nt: TGTGCCAGCAGCCCGAGAGGCCACCGGGGTGAAAAACTGTTTTTT; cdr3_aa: CASSPRGHRGEKLFF
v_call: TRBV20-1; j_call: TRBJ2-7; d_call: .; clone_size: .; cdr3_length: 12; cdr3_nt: TGCAGTGCTAGACCCCCGGGCTACGAGCAGTACTTC; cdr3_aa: CSARPPGYEQYF
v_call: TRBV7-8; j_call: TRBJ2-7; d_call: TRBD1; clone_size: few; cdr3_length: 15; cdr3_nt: TGTGCCAGCAGCTTAGCTACAGGGGTGATGGGCGAGCAGTACTTC; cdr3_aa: CASSLATGVMGEQYF
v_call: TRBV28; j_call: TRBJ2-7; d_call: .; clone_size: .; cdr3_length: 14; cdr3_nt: TGTGCCAGCAGTTTTAATGGGTTTACCTACGAGCAGTACTTC; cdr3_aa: CASSFNGFTYEQYF
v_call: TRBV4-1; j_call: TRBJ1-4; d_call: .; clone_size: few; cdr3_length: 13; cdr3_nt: TGCGCCAGCAGCCACTATTTGCCGGAAAAACTGTTTTTT; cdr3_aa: CASSHYLPEKLFF
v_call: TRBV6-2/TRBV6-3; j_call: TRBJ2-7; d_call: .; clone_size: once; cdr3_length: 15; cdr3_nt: TGTGCCAGCAGTTACTCTAGGACAGCCGGCTACGAGCAGTACTTC; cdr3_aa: CASSYSRTAGYEQYF
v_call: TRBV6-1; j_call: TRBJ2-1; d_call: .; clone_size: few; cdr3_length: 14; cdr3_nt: TGTGCCAGCAGTGGCAGTGATATATACAATGAGCAGTTCTTC; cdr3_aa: CASSGSDIYNEQFF
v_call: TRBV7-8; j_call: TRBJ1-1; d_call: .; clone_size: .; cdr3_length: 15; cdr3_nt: TGTGCCAGCAGCCAGACCCTTGAAGGCCACACTGAAGCTTTCTTT; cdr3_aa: CASSQTLEGHTEAFF
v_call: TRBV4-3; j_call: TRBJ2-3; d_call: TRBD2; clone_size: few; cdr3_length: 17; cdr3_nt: TGCGCCAGCAGCCGAGGGACTAGCGGGGGGTTCACAGATACGCAGTATTTT; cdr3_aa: CASSRGTSGGFTDTQYF
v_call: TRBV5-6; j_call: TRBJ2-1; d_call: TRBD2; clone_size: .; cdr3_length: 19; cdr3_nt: TGTGCCAGCAGCCACGGGACTAGCGGGGGGGCCCGCTCCTACAATGAGCAGTTCTTC; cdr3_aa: CASSHGTSGGARSYNEQFF
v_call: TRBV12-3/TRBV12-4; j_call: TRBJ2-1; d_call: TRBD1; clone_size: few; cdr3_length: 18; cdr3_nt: TGTGCCAGCAGTTCAGGGGGACAGGGAGGAGAATGGGACAATGAGCAGTTCTTC; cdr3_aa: CASSSGGQGGEWDNEQFF
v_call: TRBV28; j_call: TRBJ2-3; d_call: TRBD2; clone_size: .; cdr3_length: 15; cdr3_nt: TGTGCCAGCACCGCTATAGCGGGAGGGGGAAATACGCAGTATTTT; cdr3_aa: CASTAIAGGGNTQYF
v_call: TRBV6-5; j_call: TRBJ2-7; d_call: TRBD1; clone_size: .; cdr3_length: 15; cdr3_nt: TGTGCCAGCAGTTCCCGGGACAGGGCCCCCTACGAGCAGTACTTC; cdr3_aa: CASSSRDRAPYEQYF
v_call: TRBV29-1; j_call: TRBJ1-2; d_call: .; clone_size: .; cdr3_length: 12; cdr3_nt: TGCAGCGACCAGACGCGGGACTATGGCTACACCTTC; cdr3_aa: CSDQTRDYGYTF
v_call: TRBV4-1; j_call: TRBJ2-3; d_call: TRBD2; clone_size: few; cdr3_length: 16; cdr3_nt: TGCGCCAGCAGCCACTCTCTGGGGGGGTTCACAGATACGCAGTATTTT; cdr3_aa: CASSHSLGGFTDTQYF
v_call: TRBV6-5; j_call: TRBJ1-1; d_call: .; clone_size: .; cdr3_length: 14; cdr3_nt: TGTGCCAGCAGTTTACAGGGTATTGCGACTGAAGCTTTCTTT; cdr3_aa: CASSLQGIATEAFF
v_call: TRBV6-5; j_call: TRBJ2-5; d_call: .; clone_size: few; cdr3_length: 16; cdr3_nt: TGTGCCAGCAGTTACTATCCGGGACAACATCAAGAGACCCAGTACTTC; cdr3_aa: CASSYYPGQHQETQYF
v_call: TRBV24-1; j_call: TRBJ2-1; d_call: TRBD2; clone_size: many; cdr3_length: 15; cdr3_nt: TGTGCCACCAGCGAACTTAGCGGGAGCAGCAATGAGCAGTTCTTC; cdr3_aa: CATSELSGSSNEQFF
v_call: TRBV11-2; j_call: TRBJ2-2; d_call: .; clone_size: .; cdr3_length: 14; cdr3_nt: TGTGCCAGCAGTTTAGCGGAGTACACCGGGGAGCTGTTTTTT; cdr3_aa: CASSLAEYTGELFF
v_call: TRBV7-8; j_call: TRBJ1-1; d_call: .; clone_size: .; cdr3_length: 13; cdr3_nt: TGTGCCAGCTCCTACCCGGGGGTCGGTGAAGCTTTCTTT; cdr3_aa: CASSYPGVGEAFF
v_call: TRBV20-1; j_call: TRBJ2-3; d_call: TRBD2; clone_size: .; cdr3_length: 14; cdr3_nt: TGCAGTGCAGGGCTAGCGGGGTTCACAGATACGCAGTATTTT; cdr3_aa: CSAGLAGFTDTQYF
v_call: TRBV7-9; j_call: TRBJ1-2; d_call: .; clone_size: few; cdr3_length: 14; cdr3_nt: TGTGCCAGCAGCTTAGCAGGCCCCTCGGAGGGCTACACCTTC; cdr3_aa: CASSLAGPSEGYTF
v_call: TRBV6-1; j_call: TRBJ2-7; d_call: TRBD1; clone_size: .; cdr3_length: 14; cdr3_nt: TGTGCCAGCAGAAAGGGACAGACCCTCTACGAGCAGTACTTC; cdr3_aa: CASRKGQTLYEQYF
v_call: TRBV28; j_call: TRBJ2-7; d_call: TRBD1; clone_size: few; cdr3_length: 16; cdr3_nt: TGTGCCAGCCTCCCCCTATGGGGCAGGGGGTCCTACGAGCAGTACTTC; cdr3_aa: CASLPLWGRGSYEQYF
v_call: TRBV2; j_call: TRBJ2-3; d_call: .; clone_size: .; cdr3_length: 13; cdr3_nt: TGTGCCAGCAGACAGGGTCCTACAGATACGCAGTATTTT; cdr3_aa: CASRQGPTDTQYF
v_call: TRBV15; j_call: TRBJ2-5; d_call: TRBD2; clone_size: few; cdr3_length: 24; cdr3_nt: TGTGCCACCAGCACCGGGACAGCTTGGACTAGCGGGACGATCCCCTTGGCCACTCAAGAGACCCAGTACTTC; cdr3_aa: CATSTGTAWTSGTIPLATQETQYF
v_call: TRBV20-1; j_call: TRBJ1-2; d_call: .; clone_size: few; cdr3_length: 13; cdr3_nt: TGCAGTGCTAGAGTCCCGGACCTCTATGGCTACACCTTC; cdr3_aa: CSARVPDLYGYTF
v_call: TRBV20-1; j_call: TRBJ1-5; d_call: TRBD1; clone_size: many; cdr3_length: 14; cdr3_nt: TGCAGTGCTAGTTTCGGGACAGGATATCAGCCCCAGCATTTT; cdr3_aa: CSASFGTGYQPQHF
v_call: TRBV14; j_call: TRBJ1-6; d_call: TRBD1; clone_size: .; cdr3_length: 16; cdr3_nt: TGTGCCAGCAGCCCCCACAGGGGTAACTATAATTCACCCCTCCACTTT; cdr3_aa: CASSPHRGNYNSPLHF
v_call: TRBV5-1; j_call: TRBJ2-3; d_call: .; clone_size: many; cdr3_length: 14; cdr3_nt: TGCGCCAGCAGCTTGGGAGACCGCACAGATACGCAGTATTTT; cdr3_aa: CASSLGDRTDTQYF
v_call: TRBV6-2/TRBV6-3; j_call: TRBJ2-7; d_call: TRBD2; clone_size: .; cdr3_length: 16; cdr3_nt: TGTGCCAGCAGTGAGACTAGCGGGAGCTCCCTTTTCGAGCAGTACTTC; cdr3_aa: CASSETSGSSLFEQYF